This TCR beta chain was found in a study of T cell responses to AZD1222 COVID-19 vaccine (dated by TCRdb to 2020 to 2023). Study-wide context: A total of 230 to 250 trial participants underwent TCR sequencing, of whom 207 received two doses of AZD1222 and some 26 received two doses of the MenACWY control vaccine. Trial participants were enrolled by age into subgroups of 18-55, 56-69 and 70-plus years, and around 150, 28 and 57 TCR-sequenced participants, respectively, were included in these subgroups. General findings and caveats noted by the study authors: After two AZD1222 doses, both the breadth and the depth of spike-specific TCRs were significantly higher than at day 0 and than in MenACWY recipients. In the small 56-69-year group, the increase in depth fell short of significance, most likely because of low power. Epitopes outside the regions mutated in the B.1.351 and B.1.1.7 variants were reportedly recognized by nearly half of the unique spike-specific TCRs. The vaccine-associated CD4 TCRs covered the entire spike protein, and the dominant responses fell in regions 160-218 and 743-854. Only five or six AZD1222 recipients were SARS-CoV-2 seropositive at baseline, limiting conclusions about previously exposed vaccinees. Participants were mostly white British and included more females than males, and it was suggested by the authors that clonal diversity may have been underestimated. Because no day 14 peak-response samples were available, repertoires were characterized only after the peak T cell response.

This specimen's time point label, interpreted: baseline before first vaccination. Sample treatment or condition, as interpreted from the label and publication: meningococcal conjugate vaccine given as trial control. Vaccinee samples came from UK trials COV001 and COV002, including a single-blind randomized controlled phase 2/3 trial of AZD1222 (ChAdOx1 nCoV-19) in healthy adults. For TCRbeta chain sequencing, PBMC samples from trial participants were taken at day 0 and at day 28 after the second dose. The germline V gene sets CDR1 to SGHVS and CDR2 to FQNEAQ. Trimming removed 1 base from V and 1 base from J; the gene matches leave 2 bases unexplained. Spanning cysteine to phenylalanine, the CDR3 consists of 15 amino acids. Of all the DNA, just the CDR3 is kept, 45 bases in frame from base 1. The CDR3 regions of human TCRbeta chains were subjected to immunosequencing. The original methods were these. Repertoire TCRs were matched against a reference library of SARS-CoV-2-specific TCRs generated with the MIRA antigen-specificity platform. Breadth was defined as the fraction of unique TCRs that were SARS-CoV-2-associated, and depth was defined as the fraction of total T cells that were SARS-CoV-2-associated. Each spike-specific TCR was assigned to its reactive spike region and to a CD4 or CD8 class using the MIRA data. Log10-transformed breadth and depth values were compared by one-way ANOVA with Sidak's multiple comparisons tests. The table was pulled from immuneACCESS by TCRdb, which kept in-frame rearrangements only. Such tables lose some clones; where checked, under half of the loss comes from unresolved V genes, and the rest has no known cause. D and trimming were read from the DNA, whereas the V and J calls and clone size are those reported in that table. In all, the sample holds approximately 99,000 clones, and about 92% of those were seen once. The ten largest clones capture approximately 3% of the sample.

To note about this clone: Its antigen is unknown. Base-call qualities are not available, and no considerably larger clone is one nucleotide away.

Recombination connected TRBV7-8 to TRBJ2-7; TRBD1 lines up with 9 middle nucleotides. The sequences come from peripheral blood, collected on day 0 of MenACWY control vaccination. The sequence was obtained from an adult in good health. The sequence in DNA is TGTGCCAGCAGCTTAGGGACAGGGGAATCCTACGAGCAGTACTTC. Translated, this gives CASSLGTGESYEQYF.